The subject of this entry is one T cell receptor (beta chain). This sample is drawn from a study of control samples from healthy donors and cancer patients. V was clipped by 1 base and J by 2 bases; unmatched bases: 8. The CDR3 runs to 17 residues. The germline gives CDR1 SGHVS, CDR2 FNYEAQ. The repertoire was sequenced with immunoSEQ multiplex PCR; TCRdb's copy has only in-frame clones and lacks some. Altogether 85,000 to 100,000 clones are present, 85% to 95% being singletons, with the ten largest covering around 8.5%. The sequence was obtained from a man younger than 35 in good health. The material sequenced was blood. The chain combines TRBV7-6 with TRBJ2-1; 7 nucleotides align to TRBD1. CDR3 sequence reads: CASSLEGGSVAYNEQFF. CDR3 nucleotides: TGTGCCAGCAGCTTAGAAGGGGGCTCTGTGGCCTACAATGAGCAGTTCTTC.